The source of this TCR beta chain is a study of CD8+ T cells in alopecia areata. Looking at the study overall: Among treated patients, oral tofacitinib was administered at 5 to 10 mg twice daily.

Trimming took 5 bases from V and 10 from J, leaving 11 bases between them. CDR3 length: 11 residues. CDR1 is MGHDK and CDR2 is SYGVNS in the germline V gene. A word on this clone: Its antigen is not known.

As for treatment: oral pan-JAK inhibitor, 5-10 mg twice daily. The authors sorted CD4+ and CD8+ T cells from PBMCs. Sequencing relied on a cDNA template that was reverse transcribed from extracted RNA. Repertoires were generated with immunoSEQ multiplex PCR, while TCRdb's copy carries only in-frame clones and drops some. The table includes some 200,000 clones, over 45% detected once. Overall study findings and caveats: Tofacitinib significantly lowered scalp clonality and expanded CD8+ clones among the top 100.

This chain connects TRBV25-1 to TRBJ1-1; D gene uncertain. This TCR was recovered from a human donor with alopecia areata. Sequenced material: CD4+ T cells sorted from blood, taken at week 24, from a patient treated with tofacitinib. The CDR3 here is CASSYTGGAFF. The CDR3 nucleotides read TGTGCCAGCAGTTACACGGGAGGAGCTTTCTTT. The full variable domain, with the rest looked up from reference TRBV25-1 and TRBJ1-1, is EADIYQTPRYLVIGTGKKITLECSQTMGHDKMYWYQQDPGMELHLIHYSYGVNSTEKGDLSSESTVSRIRTEHFPLTLESARPSHTSQYLCASSYTGGAFFGQGTRLTVV.